A selection of T cell receptor beta chains follows, all from one sample in a study of OX40 agonist ivuxolimab in advanced cancers. Assay used: immunoSEQ multiplex PCR; TCRdb lists only in-frame clones, some missing. The top ten hold 9% to 10% of the sample, which has 65,000 to 95,000 clones, 70% to 90% seen once. Specimen: CD4+ or CD8+ T cells sorted from blood, collected in a trial of the OX40 agonist ivuxolimab. Receptors originate from an adult with an advanced solid tumor such as melanoma, head and neck, liver or kidney cancer. The CDR3 runs from the conserved cysteine through the conserved F or W. Fields, in order: V gene, D gene, clone size, J gene, CDR3 DNA, CDR3 protein. D genes are given only for firm matches. Rows may omit the clone size; those that give it use once, few, many or a size class.

TRBV5-6	NA	NA	TRBJ2-1	TGTGCCAGCAGCTTGGACAGGCGCTATAATTACAATGAGCAGTTCTTC	CASSLDRRYNYNEQFF
TRBV6-5	TRBD1	NA	TRBJ1-5	TGTGCCAACCAGGGGGACGCGGGCCAGCCCCAGCATTTT	CANQGDAGQPQHF
TRBV2	NA	NA	TRBJ2-7	TGTGCCAGCAGTAATTCCAGGGGCTCCTACGAGCAGTACTTC	CASSNSRGSYEQYF
TRBV28	NA	NA	TRBJ1-5	TGTGCCAGCAGTTTGGGGTGGCAGCCCCAGCATTTT	CASSLGWQPQHF
TRBV28	TRBD2	NA	TRBJ2-2	TGTGCCAGCAGTTTATCCGCGCGGGGGGCTAAGACCGGGGAGCTGTTTTTT	CASSLSARGAKTGELFF
TRBV11-2	NA	NA	TRBJ2-7	TGTGCCAGCAGCCGTATCCCAGGCGAGCAGTACTTC	CASSRIPGEQYF
TRBV7-9	NA	NA	TRBJ2-5	TGTGCCAGCAGCTTTACCGGGCTCGGGACCCAGTACTTC	CASSFTGLGTQYF
TRBV7-9	NA	NA	TRBJ2-7	TGTGCCAGCAGCTGGCTAGTCGGGGACGAGCAGTACTTC	CASSWLVGDEQYF
TRBV28	NA	NA	TRBJ2-2	TGTGCCAGCAGTTTCCGGGGGCCCGGGGAGCTGTTTTTT	CASSFRGPGELFF
TRBV27	NA	NA	TRBJ2-2	TGTGCCAGCAGACGGGGGGCGTCCGGGGAGCTGTTTTTT	CASRRGASGELFF
TRBV28	TRBD2	NA	TRBJ2-1	TGTGCCAGCAGTCTTCCCGGGACTAGCGGGAGGAATGAGCAGTTCTTC	CASSLPGTSGRNEQFF
TRBV6-5	NA	NA	TRBJ1-5	TGTGCCAGCAGTCTACAGGTCGGTAGCAATCAGCCCCAGCATTTT	CASSLQVGSNQPQHF
TRBV27	NA	NA	TRBJ2-6	TGTGCCAGCAGCTTTTTGGGTCTAGGGGTCAGGGGCTCTGGGGCCAACGTCCTGACTTTC	CASSFLGLGVRGSGANVLTF
TRBV7-6	TRBD1	NA	TRBJ2-7	TGTGCCAGCAGCCCGACAGGGTCGGGGTACGAGCAGTACTTC	CASSPTGSGYEQYF
TRBV14	NA	few	TRBJ1-1	TGTGCCAGCAGCCAAGACGGGGTCAGGAGGTGGACTGAAGCTTTCTTT	CASSQDGVRRWTEAFF
TRBV29-1	TRBD1	few	TRBJ1-1	TGCAGCGTTGGAGAGACAGGGCCGAACACTGAAGCTTTCTTT	CSVGETGPNTEAFF
TRBV9	TRBD2	once	TRBJ2-5	TGTGCCAGCAGCGTTAGAGGACTAGCGGGAGGGGAGACCCAGTACTTC	CASSVRGLAGGETQYF
TRBV7-8	NA	NA	TRBJ1-5	TGTGCCAGCAGCTTAGGGGGTCAGCCCCAGCATTTT	CASSLGGQPQHF
TRBV11-3	TRBD1	NA	TRBJ2-7	TGTGCCAGCAGTTTTCGGACAGGGGGTGAGCAGTACTTC	CASSFRTGGEQYF
TRBV18	TRBD1	NA	TRBJ2-5	TGTGCCACCAGAGGGGGCCTCCAAGAGACCCAGTACTTC	CATRGGLQETQYF
TRBV7-9	TRBD2	NA	TRBJ2-7	TGTGCCAGCAGCTCTAGCGGGAGTATATACGAGCAGTACTTC	CASSSSGSIYEQYF
TRBV28	NA	NA	TRBJ1-2	TGTGCCAGCAGTTTACCCCAGAGTAGAAGTTACTTC	CASSLPQSRSYF
TRBV5-4	TRBD1	NA	TRBJ1-2	TGTGCCAGCAGCAATACAGGGGGCAAAGGCTACACCTTC	CASSNTGGKGYTF
TRBV5-1	NA	NA	TRBJ2-5	TGCGCCAGCAGCCGTAGCCCCCCAGGACCGGACCAAGAGACCCAGTACTTC	CASSRSPPGPDQETQYF
TRBV4-1	NA	NA	TRBJ2-3	TGCGCCAGCAGCCAAGGGCCAGCTGTGGATACGCAGTATTTT	CASSQGPAVDTQYF
TRBV11-3	TRBD2	NA	TRBJ2-5	TGTGCCAGCAGCATAGGACTGTCGGGAGGCCAGTACTTC	CASSIGLSGGQYF
TRBV5-5	TRBD1	NA	TRBJ1-4	TGTGCCAGCAGCTTGGGTCTGGGACAGAATTTTGAAAAACTGTTTTTT	CASSLGLGQNFEKLFF
TRBV5-6	NA	NA	TRBJ1-4	TGTGCCACCTCCCCGTGGGGCAGATCTAATGAAAAACTGTTTTTT	CATSPWGRSNEKLFF
TRBV10-3	NA	NA	TRBJ2-3	TGTGCCATCATGGGGGGCACAGATACGCAGTATTTT	CAIMGGTDTQYF
TRBV28	NA	NA	TRBJ1-6	TGTGCCAGCAGCCCCGACGGGTTAGGGTCACCCCTCCACTTT	CASSPDGLGSPLHF
TRBV21-1	NA	NA	TRBJ1-5	TGTGCCAGCAGCAGGGACCGCTTAGGAGGGCCCCAGCATTTT	CASSRDRLGGPQHF
TRBV2	NA	NA	TRBJ2-6	TGTGCCAGCAGTCCACCTGGGGCCAACGTCCTGACTTTC	CASSPPGANVLTF
TRBV7-8	NA	NA	TRBJ1-2	TGTGCCAGCAGCTTTTTTAACTATGGCTACACCTTC	CASSFFNYGYTF
TRBV10-3	NA	few	TRBJ2-5	TGTGCCATCAGTGAGTCCTTCAATCAAGAGACCCAGTACTTC	CAISESFNQETQYF
TRBV15	NA	NA	TRBJ1-6	TGTGCCACCAGTGGAGCAGGGTCTAATTCACCCCTCCACTTT	CATSGAGSNSPLHF
TRBV27	TRBD2	NA	TRBJ2-3	TGTGCCAGCTCTACTAGCGGGAGGGTAATTACGCAGTATTTT	CASSTSGRVITQYF
TRBV15	NA	NA	TRBJ2-1	TGTGCCACCCGTACAGGGACCTCTGGCAATGAGCAGTTCTTC	CATRTGTSGNEQFF
TRBV6-6	TRBD2	NA	TRBJ2-3	TGTGCCAGCAAACTAGCGAGGGCCGGAGATACGCAGTATTTT	CASKLARAGDTQYF
TRBV19	TRBD2	NA	TRBJ2-7	TGTGCCAGTAGCCTAGCGTCTAGCGGAAACTACGAGCAGTACTTC	CASSLASSGNYEQYF
TRBV5-5	NA	NA	TRBJ2-7	TGTGCCAGCAGCCCGTTTAACCCCCGGGACACGGTCTACGAGCAGTACTTC	CASSPFNPRDTVYEQYF
TRBV5-1	TRBD2	NA	TRBJ2-1	TGCGCCAGCAGCTTCGGGGGGATCACCTACAATGAGCAGTTCTTC	CASSFGGITYNEQFF
TRBV19	TRBD2	once	TRBJ2-3	TGTGCCAGTAGTAATCGCCCAGCGGGGGGCCCTCATACGCAGTATTTT	CASSNRPAGGPHTQYF
TRBV9	NA	NA	TRBJ2-7	TGTGCCAGCAGCGTAACGGGGAACTCCTACGAGCAGTACTTC	CASSVTGNSYEQYF
TRBV4-2	NA	NA	TRBJ2-4	TGTGCCAGCAGCCAAGGGGACCCGGAAAACATTCAGTACTTC	CASSQGDPENIQYF
TRBV19	TRBD1	NA	TRBJ1-2	TGTGCCAGTAGTAAGGACAGGGCGGGCTACACCTTC	CASSKDRAGYTF
TRBV27	NA	NA	TRBJ2-1	TGTGCCAGCAGTTTTCGTAGGTTCTACGGCAATGAGCAGTTCTTC	CASSFRRFYGNEQFF
TRBV11-2	NA	few	TRBJ2-7	TGTGCCAGCAGCTTAGCCTACGAGCAGTACTTC	CASSLAYEQYF
TRBV28	NA	NA	TRBJ2-2	TGTGCCAGCAGTTTAGTTGGGGGCTCCGGGGAGCTGTTTTTT	CASSLVGGSGELFF
TRBV7-9	TRBD1	few	TRBJ1-1	TGTGCCAGCAGCTATGGGACAGGGGTTGAAGCTTTCTTT	CASSYGTGVEAFF
TRBV7-9	NA	NA	TRBJ1-2	TGTGCCAGCAGCCCCCGGGCAGGGGCCCGATTGGAGTATGGCTACACCTTC	CASSPRAGARLEYGYTF
TRBV4-1	NA	NA	TRBJ1-5	TGCGCCAGCAGCCTCGTCCCATCCCAAAGATATCAGCCCCAGCATTTT	CASSLVPSQRYQPQHF
TRBV25-1	NA	NA	TRBJ1-4	TGTGCCAGCAGTAAGGGGCTAGGGAAAGAAAAACTGTTTTTT	CASSKGLGKEKLFF
TRBV9	TRBD2	NA	TRBJ2-1	TGTGCCAGCAGCAAACAGACTAGCGGGTTTGTCAATGAGCAGTTCTTC	CASSKQTSGFVNEQFF